This TCR beta chain stems from a study of T-cell reconstitution after alpha-beta-depleted transplantation in children. Unique molecular identifiers were used to barcode this TCRbeta library. TCRdb reprocessed the PCR reads via MiXCR and lists one record per CDR3 protein. The repertoire holds around 800,000 distinct CDR3 sequences, with around 17% as singletons. There are a few counts of this clonotype. The receptor's source is a male patient younger than 18 who had a stem cell transplant for acute lymphoblastic leukemia, so the T cells may come from the graft donor. The sequencing used PBMCs, mostly from graft donor cells, collected 360 days after TCRalphabeta/CD19-depleted stem cell transplant.

The CDR3 protein is CASSYSGTSGMYNEQFF. The DNA for the CDR3 is TGTGCCAGCAGTTACTCGGGGACTAGCGGCATGTACAATGAGCAGTTCTTC. The rearrangement uses TRBV6-5 and TRBJ2-1; 11 bases line up with TRBD2. Germline CDR1 and CDR2: MNHEY and SVGAGI. The CDR3 covers 17 residues. Trimming cost V 0 bases and J 4 bases; bases outside gene matches: 5.